This TCR beta chain was recorded in a study of Graves' ophthalmopathy and Graves' hyperthyroidism. Study results and caveats: Ophthalmopathy progression prediction by the model yielded a sensitivity of approximately 68% and a specificity of less than 75%.

RNA transcripts were the template, and TCR beta CDR3 regions were amplified from them. Second-round multiplex PCR came after first-round RT-PCR with HTBI primers. TCRdb reanalysed the multiplex PCR reads using MiXCR and keeps one entry per CDR3 protein. There are about 200,000 distinct CDR3 sequences in the sample; 25% to 30% occur only once, and 8.5% to 9.5% lies in the top ten. This clonotype was seen repeatedly, ten times or more. The antigen remains unidentified. This CDR3 is 14 amino acids long. V gave up 4 bases and J gave up 2 bases, with 13 bases separating them. Per the germline V gene, CDR1 is SGHRS and CDR2 is YFSETQ.

This receptor was identified in a man aged 45 to 65 with Graves' ophthalmopathy. The V and J genes are TRBV5-1 and TRBJ2-7; D not certain. Sequencing was carried out using peripheral blood. The DNA for the CDR3 is TGCGCCAGCAGCCCCCAAATTGGGACCTACGAGCAGTACTTC. This sequence encodes CASSPQIGTYEQYF.